The source of this TCR beta chain is a study of PD-L1 blockade in urothelial cancer. The study, taken as a whole, reports: Durable-benefit patients showed greater tumor-associated blood clone expansion at 3 weeks.

This table comes from immunoSEQ multiplex PCR, and its TCRdb copy is limited to in-frame clones, with some not included. Counted here are over 100,000 clones, 80% to 95% occurring once; the ten biggest clones make up less than 4.5%. Time point: peripheral blood 6 weeks after treatment start. Germline V gene lookup returns CDR1 SGHTA and CDR2 FQGNSA. Trimming pared 1 base from V and 4 bases from J, leaving 14 bases between. CDR3 size: 16 residues. This clone showed up just once. Its antigen is unknown. The V call is TRBV7-2, the J call TRBJ2-1; D is possibly TRBD1 (5 bases). The sequence was collected from a man between 60 and 70 years old with urothelial cancer. Source: PBMCs, taken around atezolizumab (anti-PD-L1) treatment. The CDR3 region has the DNA TGTGCCAGCAGCTTAGGGGGCGCTTCCCTTTACAATGAGCAGTTCTTC. It codes for CASSLGGASLYNEQFF.